Below are 10 T cell receptor beta chains sequenced from a single sample in a study of blood T cell repertoires in COVID-19. Measured with immunoSEQ multiplex PCR; TCRdb has only the in-frame clones, and not every one. The table has about 69,000 clones, around 87% seen once. The sequenced sample consisted of peripheral blood. These receptors were taken from a man in his forties with COVID-19, enrolled during active disease.

The chain uses TRBV7-6 and TRBJ2-3; a possible D gene is TRBD1 (6 bases). In germline, CDR1 is SGHVS, CDR2 FNYEAQ. CDR3 length: 15 residues. The V and J ends lost 2 bases and 1 base respectively, with 10 bases between them. The CDR3 is CASSLSGQRTDTQYF. The CDR3, as DNA: TGTGCCAGCAGCTTATCTGGACAGCGCACAGATACGCAGTATTTT.

The CDR3 protein is CASGGLANRETQYF. In nucleotides, the CDR3 is TGTGCCAGTGGGGGACTAGCTAATCGAGAGACCCAGTACTTC. This chain links TRBV19 with TRBJ2-5, with 9 bases that match TRBD2. The trim removed 8 bases at V and 4 bases at J, leaving 8 bases unmatched. The CDR3 has 14 residues. In germline, CDR1 is LNHDA, CDR2 SQIVND (reference sequence).

CDR3 in DNA: TGTGCCAGCAGCCAAGCACAGATCACAGATACGCAGTATTTT. Residues: CASSQAQITDTQYF. The chain employs TRBV3-1 (or the pseudogene TRBV3-2) and TRBJ2-3; the D is unclear. CDR3 length equals 14 residues. V was shortened by 1 base and J by 2 bases, with 7 bases between the two germline ends. Germline-derived CDR1 and CDR2 are LGHDT and YNNKEL (reference sequence).

This clone appeared a few times. The V gene is TRBV28, the J gene TRBJ1-5, with a possible D match to TRBD1 (5 bases). V was clipped by 7 bases and J by 5 bases, with 12 bases between them. Looked up from germline, CDR1 is MDHEN and CDR2 is SYDVKM. The CDR3 has 13 amino acids. The CDR3 DNA sequence: TGTGCCAGCACGACCAGGGATTATCAGCCCCAGCATTTT. Translating it yields CASTTRDYQPQHF.

This sequence joins TRBV28 and TRBJ1-6; 7 bases are a match to TRBD1. CDR1 and CDR2 (germline): MDHEN, SYDVKM. V was pared by 2 bases and J by 8 bases, with 3 bases of the junction left unmatched. This CDR3 comprises 14 residues. Written as DNA, the CDR3 is TGTGCCAGCAGTTTAGGGGACAGAGATTCACCCCTCCACTTT. Its translation is CASSLGDRDSPLHF.

The CDR3 loop reads CASSAGTSRYNEQFF. In nucleotides, the CDR3 is TGTGCCAGTAGCGCCGGGACATCTCGCTACAATGAGCAGTTCTTC. V is TRBV19 and J is TRBJ2-1, with D perhaps matching TRBD1 (6 bases). This CDR3 contains 15 residues. V was pared by 6 bases and J by 3 bases, with 15 bases between. The V gene's germline CDR1 is LNHDA and CDR2 SQIVND (reference sequence).

The V call is TRBV5-4, the J call TRBJ2-2, with 7 bases identical to TRBD1. CDR1 is SGHNT and CDR2 is YYREEE in the germline V gene (reference sequence). J lost 7 bases, V lost 2 bases, and 5 bases had no gene match. There are 14 residues in the CDR3. CDR3 nucleotide sequence: TGTGCCAGCAGCTTTAAGGGGGCGGGCGGGGAGCTGTTTTTT. Its protein product is CASSFKGAGGELFF. The variable domain in full, completed from reference TRBV5-4 and TRBJ2-2, reads ETGVTQSPTHLIKTRGQQVTLRCSSQSGHNTVSWYQQALGQGPQFIFQYYREEENGRGNFPPRFSGLQFPNYSSELNVNALELDDSALYLCASSFKGAGGELFFGEGSRLTVL.

The chain is built from TRBV3-1 (or the pseudogene TRBV3-2) and TRBJ2-7; D is unresolved. Trimming cost V 1 base and J 2 bases, with 9 bases left between them. CDR3 size: 14 residues. Per the germline V gene, CDR1 is LGHDT and CDR2 is YNNKEL (reference sequence). The CDR3 reads CASSQGYGTYEQYF. The CDR3 nucleotides are TGTGCCAGCAGCCAAGGGTACGGTACCTACGAGCAGTACTTC.

The genes are TRBV28 and TRBJ1-1, with D perhaps matching TRBD1 (6 bases). Trimming took 7 bases from V and 5 from J, leaving 20 bases between them. CDR3 size: 15 residues. Per germline, CDR1 MDHEN and CDR2 SYDVKM. CDR3 DNA sequence: TGTGCCAGCAACACGTTTGGGCAGGGGCGGACTGAAGCTTTCTTT. This sequence encodes CASNTFGQGRTEAFF. The complete variable domain, with remaining parts taken from reference TRBV28 and TRBJ1-1, reads DVKVTQSSRYLVKRTGEKVFLECVQDMDHENMFWYRQDPGLGLRLIYFSYDVKMKEKGDIPEGYSVSREKKERFSLILESASTNQTSMYLCASNTFGQGRTEAFFGQGTRLTVV.

The J gene is TRBJ2-5, the V gene TRBV7-2, with 7 nucleotides matching TRBD2. J lost 5 bases, V lost 0 bases, and 3 bases had no gene match. The CDR3 extends over 14 amino acids. CDR1 and CDR2 (germline): SGHTA, FQGNSA. The CDR3: CASSLALGGETQYF. In DNA form, the CDR3 reads TGTGCCAGCAGCTTAGCCTTGGGGGGGGAGACCCAGTACTTC. Together with reference TRBV7-2 and TRBJ2-5, the CDR3 gives the full variable domain: GAGVSQSPSNKVTEKGKDVELRCDPISGHTALYWYRQSLGQGLEFLIYFQGNSAPDKSGLPSDRFSAERTGGSVSTLTIQRTQQEDSAVYLCASSLALGGETQYFGPGTRLLVL.